This entry features one TCR beta chain sequence. Its specificity is not known. The source of the sample is a study of radiotherapy plus CTLA-4 blockade in lung cancer. Background on the study: Objective responses were seen in around 19% of patients, disease control in 25% to 35%.

Germline-derived CDR1 and CDR2 are SNHLY and FYNNEI. Trimming at V came to 6 bases and at J to 8 bases, leaving 11 bases not matched to a gene. This CDR3 comprises 14 residues. Assay: immunoSEQ multiplex PCR; the TCRdb copy retains only in-frame clones and omits some. The table includes some 87,000 clones, over 80% detected once. Overall study findings and caveats: Per reports, early blood T cell clone dynamics, plus interferon-beta, forecast response most strongly. Radiotherapy was combined with ipilimumab, and tumor-derived TCR clones then expanded in blood.

Focal radiation plus CTLA-4 blockade with ipilimumab was administered to patients who had chemo-refractory metastatic non-small-cell lung cancer. This rearrangement joins TRBV2 to TRBJ2-5; 8 bases are shared with TRBD2. The sequencing here drew on peripheral blood, taken from a patient treated with radiotherapy plus ipilimumab. The source of this sequence is a human donor with non-small cell lung cancer that progressed on radiotherapy plus ipilimumab. CDR3 protein: CASRVAGSPDTQYF. Here the CDR3 DNA reads TGTGCCAGCAGGGTAGCGGGGAGCCCGGACACCCAGTACTTC. The whole variable domain, remainder taken from reference TRBV2 and TRBJ2-5, is EPEVTQTPSHQVTQMGQEVILRCVPISNHLYFYWYRQILGQKVEFLVSFYNNEISEKSEIFDDQFSVERPDGSNFTLKIRSTKLEDSAMYFCASRVAGSPDTQYFGPGTRLLVL.